The 7 T cell receptor beta chains listed next were all sequenced from one sample in a study of memory CD4+ T cells and cytomegalovirus serostatus. Measured with immunoSEQ multiplex PCR; TCRdb has only the in-frame clones, and not every one. The sample carries around 88,000 clones, 80% recorded once. Single viable CD3+CD4+CD8-CD45RO+ cells were sorted as the memory CD4+ T cells. The specimen sequenced was memory CD4+ T cells from blood. The source is an adult in good health and CMV-seropositive.

This chain joins TRBV7-3 and TRBJ2-1; either TRBD1 or TRBD2 may supply D (5 bases each). The CDR3 covers 14 residues. Germline loops: CDR1 SGHTA, CDR2 FQGTGA. Trimming cost V 1 base and J 8 bases, with 12 bases left between them. The CDR3 protein is CASSLMGVNDEQFF. Here the CDR3 DNA reads TGTGCCAGCAGCTTAATGGGGGTTAATGATGAGCAGTTCTTC.

This clone appeared a few times. The rearrangement uses TRBV19 and TRBJ1-2, with D possibly matching TRBD1 (5 bases). The V and J ends lost 5 bases and 0 bases respectively, with 10 bases between them. CDR3 size: 14 residues. Germline lookup yields CDR1 LNHDA and CDR2 SQIVND (reference sequence). CDR3 amino acids: CASSYRKSNYGYTF. DNA of the CDR3: TGTGCCAGTAGTTACAGGAAATCTAACTATGGCTACACCTTC.

The CDR3 loop is CASSAKTSGSPDTQYF. The CDR3 DNA is TGTGCCAGCAGCGCTAAGACTAGCGGGAGCCCAGATACGCAGTATTTT. The rearrangement joins TRBV5-4 to TRBJ2-3; the match to TRBD2 covers 12 bases. This CDR3 comprises 16 residues. V trimming: 4 bases; J trimming: 4 bases; junction bases outside the gene matches: 7. Germline loops: CDR1 SGHNT, CDR2 YYREEE (reference sequence).

The chain joins TRBV5-1 to TRBJ2-5; no firm D call. This CDR3 spans 14 amino acids. CDR1 SGHRS and CDR2 YFSETQ come from the germline V gene. V lost 1 base, J lost 2 bases, and 9 bases lay in between. The CDR3 sequence is CASSLTPSQETQYF. Here the CDR3 DNA reads TGCGCCAGCAGCTTGACGCCATCGCAAGAGACCCAGTACTTC.

The CDR3 DNA reads as TGCGCCAGCAGCCAAGATCAAACAGAGAGGATCTACGAGCAGTACTTC. As protein: CASSQDQTERIYEQYF. This chain connects TRBV4-1 to TRBJ2-7; no clear D. This CDR3 region has 16 residues. Germline V gene data show CDR1 as MGHRA and CDR2 as YSYEKL. V was cut by 0 bases and J by 3 bases, with 15 bases left in between.

V gene TRBV10-2 combines with J gene TRBJ2-2; D is ambiguous. This CDR3 contains 15 residues. Germline V gene data show CDR1 as WSHSY and CDR2 as SAAADI. Trimming took 8 bases from V and 0 from J, leaving 13 bases between them. CDR3: CASELDNTNTGELFF. In nucleotides, the CDR3 is TGCGCCAGCGAGTTAGACAACACGAACACCGGGGAGCTGTTTTTT.

V is TRBV9 and J is TRBJ1-1; unclear D gene. V dropped 0 bases and J dropped 0 bases, with 21 bases sitting between them. The CDR3 is made up of 19 amino acids. CDR1 is SGDLS and CDR2 is YYNGEE in the germline V gene. CDR3 amino acids: CASSVGPQGLQIMNTEAFF. DNA for the CDR3: TGTGCCAGCAGCGTAGGACCGCAAGGACTGCAGATCATGAACACTGAAGCTTTCTTT.